This T cell receptor beta chain came from a study of a mutant IDH1 vaccine in newly diagnosed glioma. On the study more broadly: Those enrolled had earlier been treated with radiotherapy, temozolomide, or both, mostly both. At week 35 came visit V12, and visit V13 followed at week 47.

This table comes from immunoSEQ multiplex PCR, and its TCRdb copy is limited to in-frame clones, with some not included. In the table there are approximately 50,000 clones, less than 90% of which are singletons. Time point defined: week 35, safety follow-up. A single vaccine dose contained 300 ug of mutant IDH1 20-mer peptide, and topical imiquimod was used with it. Vaccinations, eight in total, occurred in weeks 1, 3, 5, 7, 11, 15, 19, 23. New WHO grade 3 or 4 astrocytomas that were IDH1-mutant and ATRX-lost occurred in the donors. For this clone: Antigen specificity is unknown.

Sequenced material: PBMCs, taken from a glioma patient whose treatment included an IDH1 peptide vaccine. This receptor was identified in a man aged 35 to 55 with glioma.

The DNA for the CDR3 is TGTGCCAGCAGACGGACAGGTGACTTTGGAAACACCATATATTTT. It yields the protein CASRRTGDFGNTIYF. V is TRBV6-5 and J is TRBJ1-3; TRBD1 agrees at 7 bases. V lost 6 bases and J lost 3; bases outside the gene matches: 8. Germline V gene lookup returns CDR1 MNHEY and CDR2 SVGAGI. This CDR3 has 15 amino acids.